This entry concerns a single T cell receptor beta chain. The antigen remains unidentified. Time point defined: newly diagnosed GD, antithyroid drugs for less than 3 months. The TCR library was made from RNA extracted from PBMCs. Construction of TCR beta libraries relied on iRepertoire HTBI primers and on Arm-PCR targeting CDR3 regions. In TCRdb, the multiplex PCR reads were re-called with MiXCR into one record per CDR3 protein. Of approximately 350,000 distinct CDR3 sequences listed, approximately 10% are singletons. These data originate in a study of regulatory T cells in long-lasting Graves disease. Across the whole study: Graves' patients who were just diagnosed had used antithyroid drugs for under 3 months.

V lost 4 bases to trimming and J lost 2 bases, with 10 bases between them. The length of the CDR3 is 14 residues. The germline gives CDR1 ENHRY, CDR2 SYGVKD. General study results and limits: Among persistent patients, a larger number of public clonotypes were shared (approximately 3,000) than among newly diagnosed patients (about 970).

This sample also appeared in a second study, on T cells in Graves' hyperthyroidism and ophthalmopathy.

The chain has TRBV10-3 and TRBJ2-3; unclear D gene. This clonotype originated in a woman aged 18-35 years with Graves disease. This specimen was peripheral blood mononuclear cells (PBMCs), taken at new diagnosis, from a patient treated with antithyroid drugs. Here the CDR3 reads CAISGVRNTDTQYF. The CDR3 coding sequence is TGTGCCATCAGTGGTGTTAGGAACACAGATACGCAGTATTTT.